Below, 13 T cell receptor beta chains from the same sample are listed, as sequenced in a study of tumor and adjacent non-tumor tissue in lung cancer. TCRbeta libraries were built with three rounds of nested PCR, modified from ARM-PCR. TCRdb passed the multiplex PCR reads through MiXCR, listing each CDR3 protein once. The sample has 90,000 to 100,000 distinct CDR3 sequences, about 80% seen once. The template was RNA from unsorted bulk tissue. Distant lung tissue was collected more than 3 cm away from the tumor edge. Material: distant non-tumor lung tissue. The receptors derive from a man aged 60-69 years with small cell lung cancer.

Concerning this clonotype: This CDR3 is missing its conserved last phenylalanine or tryptophan, likely due to a read error. The chain carries TRBV6-2 or TRBV6-3 and TRBJ1-1, with D unclear. CDR3 size: 13 residues. Trimming stripped 8 bases from V and 10 bases from J, with 20 bases between. Germline assignment: CDR1 MNHEY and CDR2 SVGEGT. The CDR3 here is CASCGSRARRAFL. The CDR3 DNA follows: TGTGCCAGCTGCGGCAGCCGTGCAAGGCGAGCTTTCTTA.

This clonotype was observed at least ten times. Since a much larger clone is just one base distant, this may be a read error. The chain links TRBV29-1 to TRBJ2-5; the D call may be TRBD1 or TRBD2 (5 bases each). The V end was cut by 7 bases, the J end by 5 bases, with 8 bases between. Germline V gene sequence: CDR1 SQVTM, CDR2 ANQGSEA. There are 10 residues in the CDR3. CDR3 DNA: TGCAGCGCTGAGGGGGAGACCCAGTACTTC. The encoded protein is CSAEGETQYF.

In its sample, this clonotype was seen a few times. The chain uses TRBV20-1 and TRBJ2-3; 14 bases agree with TRBD2. The CDR3 runs 17 residues. Germline V gene lookup returns CDR1 DFQATT and CDR2 SNEGSKA (reference sequence). Losses at the gene ends were 6 bases for V and 1 base for J; bases not matched to a gene: 9. The DNA of the CDR3 is TGCAGTGCCCCAGGGACTAGCGGGAGTGTCCGCACAGATACGCAGTATTTT. This gives the protein CSAPGTSGSVRTDTQYF.

The gene calls are TRBV11-2 and TRBJ2-5, with D unresolved. The germline gives CDR1 SGHAT, CDR2 FQNNGV. Trimming shortened V by 5 bases and J by 6 bases, and 13 bases separated the two germline ends. The CDR3 is 13 residues long. In DNA, the CDR3 is TGTGCCAGCAGCCCGAGCATCCAGAAGACCCAGTACTTC. Translating it yields CASSPSIQKTQYF.

A word on this clonotype: Since no conserved phenylalanine or tryptophan closes the CDR3, a read error is the likely cause. V usage is TRBV4-2 and J usage is TRBJ1-2; D not certain. The germline V gene encodes CDR1 LGHNA and CDR2 YNFKEQ. The CDR3 is 15 amino acids. CDR3 region: CVSSQYDEGCYGYTL. DNA of the CDR3: TGTGTCAGCAGCCAATATGACGAGGGTTGCTATGGCTACACCCTC.

The chain recombines TRBV6-5 with TRBJ1-4; 8 bases match TRBD1. V was clipped by 6 bases and J by 8 bases; unmatched bases: 14. The germline CDR1 and CDR2 sequences are MNHEY and SVGAGI. The CDR3 is made up of 16 amino acids. The CDR3 reads CASRSATGTGVEKLFF. For the CDR3, the DNA is TGTGCCAGCAGGTCCGCGACCGGGACAGGAGTAGAAAAACTGTTTTTT.

This rearrangement joins TRBV28 to TRBJ2-1; D is unclear. Germline CDR1 is MDHEN and CDR2 is SYDVKM. The V gene lost 8 bases and the J gene lost 6 bases, with 8 bases spanning the gap. The CDR3 is made up of 11 amino acids. CDR3 sequence (DNA): TGTGCCAGCCTTGCGATCAATGAGCAGTTCTTC. Residues: CASLAINEQFF.

With regard to this clonotype: The junction shows a germline mismatch at one end, possibly a read error. The chain uses TRBV11-2 and TRBJ2-2; D might be TRBD1 or TRBD2, each matching 5 bases. CDR3 size: 13 residues. The germline V gene encodes CDR1 SGHAT and CDR2 FQNNGV. For the CDR3, the DNA is TGTGCCAGTAGCTGTGTAGTTACCGGGGACCTGTTTTTT. The encoded protein is CASSCVVTGDLFF.

As to this clonotype: An end of the junction does not agree with germline; a read error may underlie this. This CDR3 is CAISVASGNTGALFF. CDR3 DNA: TGTGCCATCAGTGTGGCTAGCGGGAACACCGGGGCGCTGTTTTTT. The rearrangement joins TRBV10-3 to TRBJ2-2; the match to TRBD2 covers 9 bases. Germline CDR1 reads ENHRY; CDR2 reads SYGVKD. The CDR3 spans 15 residues.

J is TRBJ1-1 and V is TRBV6-5; D ambiguous. Trimming removed 6 bases at V and 0 bases at J, with 14 bases between. Germline CDR1 is MNHEY and CDR2 is SVGAGI. The CDR3 has 15 amino acids. The CDR3: CASRTPRRMNTEAFF. For the CDR3, the DNA is TGTGCCAGCAGGACCCCGAGACGCATGAACACTGAAGCTTTCTTT.

In its sample, this clonotype was seen a few times. The CDR3 ends on some other residue instead of the conserved phenylalanine or tryptophan, so this is likely a read error. The chain links TRBV20-1 to TRBJ2-7, with no clear D. The CDR3 runs to 11 residues. Looked up from germline, CDR1 is DFQATT and CDR2 is SNEGSKA (reference sequence). Here the CDR3 DNA reads TGCAGTGCCTCTCCAGGTAACGAACAGTACATC. Translation: CSASPGNEQYI.

The rearrangement joins TRBV6-1 to TRBJ2-6; D remains ambiguous. The CDR3 covers 16 residues. The ends were cut back, 10 bases at V and 4 bases at J, with 20 bases in the middle. Germline lookup yields CDR1 MNHNS and CDR2 SASEGT. The CDR3 loop reads CATRNLVSFGANVLTF. CDR3 in DNA: TGTGCCACCAGGAATCTAGTCTCCTTCGGGGCCAACGTCCTGACTTTC.

In nucleotides, the CDR3 is TGCGCCAGCGGACCGGGACAGCTCACCGGGGAGCTGTTTTTT. It yields the protein CASGPGQLTGELFF. This chain connects TRBV5-1 to TRBJ2-2; 7 bases line up with TRBD1. The germline V gene encodes CDR1 SGHRS and CDR2 YFSETQ. The CDR3 spans 14 residues. The V and J ends lost 7 bases and 4 bases, in that order; junction bases with no gene match: 7. The whole variable domain, filled in from reference TRBV5-1 and TRBJ2-2, reads KAGVTQTPRYLIKTRGQQVTLSCSPISGHRSVSWYQQTPGQGLQFLFEYFSETQRNKGNFPGRFSGRQFSNSRSEMNVSTLELGDSALYLCASGPGQLTGELFFGEGSRLTVL.